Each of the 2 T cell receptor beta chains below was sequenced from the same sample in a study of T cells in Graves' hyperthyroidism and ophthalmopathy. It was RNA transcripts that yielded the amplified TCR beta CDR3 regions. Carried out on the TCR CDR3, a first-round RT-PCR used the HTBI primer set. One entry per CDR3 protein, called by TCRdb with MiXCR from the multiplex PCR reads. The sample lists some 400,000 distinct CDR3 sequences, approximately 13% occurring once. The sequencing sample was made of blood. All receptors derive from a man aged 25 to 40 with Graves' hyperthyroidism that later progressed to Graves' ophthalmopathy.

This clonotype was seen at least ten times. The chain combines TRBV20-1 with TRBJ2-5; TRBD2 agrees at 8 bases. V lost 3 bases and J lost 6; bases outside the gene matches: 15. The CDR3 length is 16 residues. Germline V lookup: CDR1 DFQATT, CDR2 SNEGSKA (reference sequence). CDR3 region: CSASVWGRGGRKTQYF. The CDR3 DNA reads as TGCAGTGCTAGTGTTTGGGGGCGCGGGGGGCGGAAGACCCAGTACTTC.

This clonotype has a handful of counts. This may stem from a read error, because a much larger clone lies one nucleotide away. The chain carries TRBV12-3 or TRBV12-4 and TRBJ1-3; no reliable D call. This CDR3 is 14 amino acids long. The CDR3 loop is CASSFTSSGNNIYF. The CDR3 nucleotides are TGTGCCAGCAGTTTTACAAGCTCTGGAAACAACATATATTTT.